The rows below give T cell receptor beta chains drawn from one sample of a study of shared clonotypes between healthy human individuals. This table comes from immunoSEQ multiplex PCR, and its TCRdb copy is limited to in-frame clones, with some not included. The repertoire holds around 1.9 million clones, with around 95% as singletons. Sequenced input: naive CD8+ T cells from PBMCs. These receptors were obtained from a man in his late teens or twenties in good health. Some clones in this sample may be carry-over from other donors' samples. The CDR3 runs from the conserved cysteine through the conserved F or W. Fields, in order: V gene, D gene, clone size, J gene, CDR3 protein, CDR3 DNA. The D gene is left open where the match is weak. Only part of the rows carry a size: once, few, many, or a class if the clone is expanded.

v_call: TRBV7-2; d_call: .; clone_size: .; j_call: TRBJ2-1; cdr3_aa: CASSPWGSDEQFF; cdr3_nt: TGTGCCAGCAGCCCATGGGGTAGTGATGAGCAGTTCTTC
v_call: TRBV7-2; d_call: TRBD2; clone_size: .; j_call: TRBJ2-1; cdr3_aa: CASSDLAGENEQFF; cdr3_nt: TGTGCCAGCAGCGACCTAGCGGGGGAAAATGAGCAGTTCTTC
v_call: TRBV5-1; d_call: .; clone_size: .; j_call: TRBJ2-3; cdr3_aa: CASSDRGDTQYF; cdr3_nt: TGCGCCAGCAGCGACCGGGGAGATACGCAGTATTTT
v_call: TRBV21-1; d_call: .; clone_size: .; j_call: TRBJ1-1; cdr3_aa: CASSKVGKKGNF; cdr3_nt: TGTGCCAGCAGCAAAGTAGGAAAGAAGGGGAACTTT
v_call: TRBV27; d_call: .; clone_size: .; j_call: TRBJ2-1; cdr3_aa: CASSLPLRDEQFF; cdr3_nt: TGTGCCAGCAGTTTGCCCCTTCGGGATGAGCAGTTCTTC
v_call: TRBV7-6; d_call: TRBD2; clone_size: once; j_call: TRBJ2-1; cdr3_aa: CASSFRTSGSRNEQFF; cdr3_nt: TGTGCCAGCAGCTTCCGGACTAGCGGGAGTAGGAATGAGCAGTTCTTC
v_call: TRBV28; d_call: TRBD1; clone_size: .; j_call: TRBJ1-1; cdr3_aa: CASSSTGGTMNTEAFF; cdr3_nt: TGTGCCAGCAGTTCCACAGGGGGAACTATGAACACTGAAGCTTTCTTT
v_call: TRBV6-5; d_call: TRBD1; clone_size: .; j_call: TRBJ1-2; cdr3_aa: CASSYSTPGGIGYTF; cdr3_nt: TGTGCCAGCAGTTACTCGACCCCAGGGGGCATCGGCTACACCTTC
v_call: TRBV11-2; d_call: .; clone_size: .; j_call: TRBJ1-1; cdr3_aa: CASSLGAGFGEAFF; cdr3_nt: TGTGCCAGCAGCTTAGGGGCGGGGTTTGGTGAAGCTTTCTTT
v_call: TRBV19; d_call: TRBD1; clone_size: .; j_call: TRBJ1-5; cdr3_aa: CASSVTTGGKQPQHF; cdr3_nt: TGTGCCAGTAGTGTAACAACAGGGGGCAAGCAGCCCCAGCATTTT
v_call: TRBV28; d_call: .; clone_size: .; j_call: TRBJ1-1; cdr3_aa: CASSFQNTEAFF; cdr3_nt: TGTGCCAGCAGTTTTCAGAACACTGAAGCTTTCTTT
v_call: TRBV9; d_call: TRBD1; clone_size: .; j_call: TRBJ2-1; cdr3_aa: CASSVETGTEQYNEQFF; cdr3_nt: TGTGCCAGCAGCGTGGAAACCGGGACAGAACAATACAATGAGCAGTTCTTC
v_call: TRBV19; d_call: .; clone_size: .; j_call: TRBJ1-1; cdr3_aa: CASSIVSQEAFF; cdr3_nt: TGTGCCAGTAGTATAGTTTCACAGGAAGCTTTCTTT
v_call: TRBV5-4; d_call: .; clone_size: .; j_call: TRBJ1-2; cdr3_aa: CASSLKRELEYGYTF; cdr3_nt: TGTGCCAGCAGCCTCAAACGGGAACTTGAGTATGGCTACACCTTC
v_call: TRBV13; d_call: .; clone_size: .; j_call: TRBJ2-5; cdr3_aa: CASSLAGLAGVQETQYF; cdr3_nt: TGTGCCAGCAGCTTAGCGGGGCTAGCCGGAGTGCAAGAGACCCAGTACTTC
v_call: TRBV5-6; d_call: .; clone_size: .; j_call: TRBJ1-3; cdr3_aa: CASGGGGPGNTIYF; cdr3_nt: TGTGCCAGCGGCGGTGGGGGGCCAGGAAACACCATATATTTT
v_call: TRBV27; d_call: .; clone_size: once; j_call: TRBJ2-7; cdr3_aa: CASSLGQGYPKFYEQYF; cdr3_nt: TGTGCCAGCAGTTTAGGTCAGGGATATCCCAAATTCTACGAGCAGTACTTC
v_call: TRBV27; d_call: TRBD1; clone_size: .; j_call: TRBJ1-1; cdr3_aa: CASSPSDRSKITEAFF; cdr3_nt: TGTGCCAGCAGTCCCTCGGACAGGTCGAAGATCACTGAAGCTTTCTTT
v_call: TRBV5-4; d_call: TRBD2; clone_size: .; j_call: TRBJ2-7; cdr3_aa: CASIGGGEQYF; cdr3_nt: TGTGCCAGCATCGGGGGGGGCGAGCAGTACTTC
v_call: TRBV4-1; d_call: TRBD1; clone_size: .; j_call: TRBJ2-7; cdr3_aa: CASSHSGTDYEQYF; cdr3_nt: TGCGCCAGCAGTCATTCCGGGACAGACTACGAGCAGTACTTC
v_call: TRBV7-3; d_call: .; clone_size: .; j_call: TRBJ1-2; cdr3_aa: CASSLSVGYGYTF; cdr3_nt: TGTGCCAGCAGCTTAAGTGTTGGGTATGGCTACACCTTC
v_call: TRBV5-6; d_call: .; clone_size: .; j_call: TRBJ1-2; cdr3_aa: CASSRQWAGDYGYTF; cdr3_nt: TGTGCCAGCAGCCGTCAGTGGGCCGGCGACTATGGCTACACCTTC
v_call: TRBV27; d_call: .; clone_size: once; j_call: TRBJ1-1; cdr3_aa: CASSLSWGFGTEAFF; cdr3_nt: TGTGCCAGCAGTTTAAGTTGGGGATTCGGCACTGAAGCTTTCTTT
v_call: TRBV29-1; d_call: .; clone_size: .; j_call: TRBJ1-1; cdr3_aa: CSVTGRGAFF; cdr3_nt: TGCAGCGTTACGGGAAGGGGAGCTTTCTTT
v_call: TRBV10-1; d_call: .; clone_size: .; j_call: TRBJ1-3; cdr3_aa: CASSVSGLLNSGNTIYF; cdr3_nt: TGCGCCAGCAGTGTCTCGGGACTCCTAAACTCTGGAAACACCATATATTTT
v_call: TRBV4-1; d_call: .; clone_size: .; j_call: TRBJ2-5; cdr3_aa: CASSAKTRDGHQETQYF; cdr3_nt: TGCGCCAGCAGCGCGAAAACCCGGGACGGCCACCAAGAGACCCAGTACTTC
v_call: TRBV6-5; d_call: .; clone_size: once; j_call: TRBJ2-3; cdr3_aa: CASSYSGRDTQYF; cdr3_nt: TGTGCCAGCAGTTACTCGGGGCGAGATACGCAGTATTTT
v_call: TRBV7-8; d_call: TRBD1; clone_size: .; j_call: TRBJ1-3; cdr3_aa: CASSTTGDFSGNTIYF; cdr3_nt: TGTGCCAGCAGTACCACAGGGGACTTCTCTGGAAACACCATATATTTT
v_call: TRBV27; d_call: .; clone_size: .; j_call: TRBJ1-2; cdr3_aa: CASSLAGTGWGLYGYTF; cdr3_nt: TGTGCCAGCAGTTTAGCCGGGACCGGTTGGGGCCTCTATGGCTACACCTTC
v_call: TRBV7-8; d_call: .; clone_size: .; j_call: TRBJ1-1; cdr3_aa: CASSLASGNTEAFF; cdr3_nt: TGTGCCAGCAGCTTAGCGTCAGGGAACACTGAAGCTTTCTTT
v_call: TRBV7-6; d_call: TRBD1; clone_size: .; j_call: TRBJ2-7; cdr3_aa: CASGETTGAFDEQYF; cdr3_nt: TGTGCCAGCGGCGAAACGACAGGGGCGTTTGACGAGCAGTACTTC
v_call: TRBV4-1; d_call: TRBD2; clone_size: once; j_call: TRBJ2-7; cdr3_aa: CASSQAGGRSYEQYF; cdr3_nt: TGCGCCAGCAGCCAAGCCGGCGGGAGGTCCTACGAGCAGTACTTC
v_call: TRBV13; d_call: TRBD2; clone_size: .; j_call: TRBJ2-1; cdr3_aa: CASSIPGLAGEQFF; cdr3_nt: TGTGCCAGCAGCATTCCGGGACTAGCTGGTGAGCAGTTCTTC
v_call: TRBV5-6; d_call: TRBD2; clone_size: .; j_call: TRBJ2-3; cdr3_aa: CASSWGTSGAWDTQYF; cdr3_nt: TGTGCCAGCAGCTGGGGGACTAGCGGGGCCTGGGATACGCAGTATTTT
v_call: TRBV19; d_call: TRBD2; clone_size: .; j_call: TRBJ2-3; cdr3_aa: CASSPGTSGGSTDTQYF; cdr3_nt: TGTGCCAGTAGTCCTGGGACTAGCGGGGGGAGCACAGATACGCAGTATTTT